These T cell receptor beta chains were read from a single sample in a study of metastatic and nonmetastatic thyroid tumors. TCRdb redid the clone calls on the PCR reads using MiXCR. The data show more than 10,000 clones, under 30% seen once. Specimen: tumor tissue. Receptors were obtained from a female donor with papillary thyroid cancer or a benign thyroid nodule (not recorded which). Some clones in this sample may be carry-over from other donors' samples. The CDR3 runs from the conserved cysteine through the conserved F or W. A D gene is named only where the DNA matches it firmly. Clone size is shown for a subset of rows, as once, few, many or a class of expanded clone.

j_gene: TRBJ1-2; abundance: .; d_gene: TRBD1; v_gene: TRBV3-1; CDR3aa: CASSQGQGRGGYTF; CDR3nt: TGTGCCAGCAGCCAAGGACAGGGGCGCGGAGGCTACACCTTC
j_gene: TRBJ1-3; abundance: .; d_gene: .; v_gene: TRBV4-1; CDR3aa: CASRQIDLLVGNTIYF; CDR3nt: TGCGCCAGCAGACAAATTGACCTTCTAGTAGGAAACACCATATATTTC
j_gene: TRBJ2-1; abundance: .; d_gene: .; v_gene: TRBV6-5; CDR3aa: CASSYPGTSNEQFF; CDR3nt: TGTGCCAGCAGTTACCCAGGGACCTCCAATGAGCAGTTCTTC
j_gene: TRBJ1-1; abundance: few; d_gene: .; v_gene: TRBV10-2; CDR3aa: CASSNQGQTYGTEAFF; CDR3nt: TGCGCCAGCAGTAATCAAGGACAGACTTACGGGACTGAAGCTTTCTTT
j_gene: TRBJ1-2; abundance: many; d_gene: TRBD1; v_gene: TRBV12-3/TRBV12-4; CDR3aa: CASSSSGQGHGYTF; CDR3nt: TGTGCCAGCAGTTCCTCCGGACAGGGACATGGCTACACCTTC
j_gene: TRBJ1-5; abundance: .; d_gene: .; v_gene: TRBV6-1; CDR3aa: CDSRRGGYRDNQPQHF; CDR3nt: TGTGACAGCAGACGGGGGGGCTACAGGGACAATCAGCCCCAGCATTTT
j_gene: TRBJ1-5; abundance: many; d_gene: .; v_gene: TRBV2; CDR3aa: CASSGDGYQPQHF; CDR3nt: TGTGCCAGCAGTGGGGACGGGTATCAGCCCCAGCATTTT
j_gene: TRBJ2-7; abundance: .; d_gene: .; v_gene: TRBV7-9; CDR3aa: CASSLVGPLYEQYF; CDR3nt: TGTGCCAGCAGCTTAGTGGGACCCCTCTACGAGCAGTACTTC
j_gene: TRBJ2-6; abundance: .; d_gene: .; v_gene: TRBV6-2/TRBV6-3; CDR3aa: CASSYSPQSGANVLTF; CDR3nt: TGTGCCAGCAGTTACTCGCCACAGTCTGGGGCCAACGTCCTGACTTTC
j_gene: TRBJ1-1; abundance: .; d_gene: .; v_gene: TRBV5-5; CDR3aa: CASSLYWGAMDTEAFF; CDR3nt: TGTGCCAGCAGCTTATATTGGGGGGCTATGGACACTGAAGCTTTCTTT
j_gene: TRBJ1-1; abundance: large; d_gene: .; v_gene: TRBV20-1; CDR3aa: CSARDQGMNTEAFF; CDR3nt: TGCAGTGCTAGAGACCAGGGGATGAACACTGAAGCTTTCTTT
j_gene: TRBJ1-6; abundance: medium-sized; d_gene: .; v_gene: TRBV27; CDR3aa: CASSPLDRSRNSPLHF; CDR3nt: TGTGCCAGCAGTCCCCTCGACCGGTCTAGGAATTCACCCCTCCACTTT
j_gene: TRBJ1-6; abundance: once; d_gene: TRBD1; v_gene: TRBV4-1; CDR3aa: CASSPQVQGTSPLHF; CDR3nt: TGCGCCAGCAGCCCGCAAGTACAGGGGACTTCACCCCTCCACTTT
j_gene: TRBJ1-1; abundance: .; d_gene: .; v_gene: TRBV7-2; CDR3aa: CASSLLRRANTEAFF; CDR3nt: TGTGCCAGCAGCTTATTAAGGCGGGCCAACACTGAAGCTTTCTTT
j_gene: TRBJ2-1; abundance: many; d_gene: TRBD1; v_gene: TRBV11-1; CDR3aa: CASSLRGTGDPYNEQFF; CDR3nt: TGTGCCAGCAGCTTAAGGGGGACAGGGGACCCCTACAATGAGCAGTTCTTC
j_gene: TRBJ1-1; abundance: many; d_gene: .; v_gene: TRBV7-2; CDR3aa: CASSQRETEAFF; CDR3nt: TGTGCCAGCAGCCAAAGAGAGACTGAAGCTTTCTTT
j_gene: TRBJ1-5; abundance: .; d_gene: TRBD1; v_gene: TRBV20-1; CDR3aa: CSANTGGGQPQHF; CDR3nt: TGCAGTGCAAATACAGGGGGCGGACAGCCCCAGCATTTT
j_gene: TRBJ2-3; abundance: medium-sized; d_gene: TRBD2; v_gene: TRBV5-1; CDR3aa: CASSGGLAGEGDTQYF; CDR3nt: TGCGCCAGCAGCGGAGGACTAGCGGGGGAAGGAGATACGCAGTATTTT
j_gene: TRBJ1-2; abundance: .; d_gene: .; v_gene: TRBV11-2; CDR3aa: CASSLVARHYGYTF; CDR3nt: TGTGCCAGCAGCTTAGTGGCCCGACACTATGGCTACACCTTC
j_gene: TRBJ2-3; abundance: .; d_gene: .; v_gene: TRBV5-8; CDR3aa: CANSFTRRSDTQYF; CDR3nt: TGTGCCAACAGCTTTACTAGGAGGTCAGATACGCAGTATTTT
j_gene: TRBJ2-3; abundance: few; d_gene: TRBD2; v_gene: TRBV20-1; CDR3aa: CSARSYSGTSGGSTDTQYF; CDR3nt: TGCAGTGCTAGAAGCTATTCCGGGACTAGCGGGGGCAGCACAGATACGCAGTATTTT
j_gene: TRBJ1-2; abundance: .; d_gene: .; v_gene: TRBV29-1; CDR3aa: CSVDPNYRGYTF; CDR3nt: TGCAGCGTTGATCCCAACTATCGAGGCTACACCTTC
j_gene: TRBJ2-7; abundance: .; d_gene: TRBD1; v_gene: TRBV28; CDR3aa: CASSYGTGGGEQYF; CDR3nt: TGTGCCAGCAGTTACGGGACAGGGGGCGGAGAGCAGTACTTC
j_gene: TRBJ2-7; abundance: few; d_gene: TRBD1; v_gene: TRBV6-1; CDR3aa: CAFRGYIYEQYF; CDR3nt: TGTGCCTTCAGGGGGTACATCTACGAGCAGTACTTC
j_gene: TRBJ2-4; abundance: few; d_gene: .; v_gene: TRBV7-6; CDR3aa: CASSGGSQNIQYF; CDR3nt: TGTGCCAGCTCCGGTGGCAGCCAAAACATTCAGTACTTC
j_gene: TRBJ2-7; abundance: .; d_gene: .; v_gene: TRBV7-2; CDR3aa: CASSLAGNSYEQYF; CDR3nt: TGTGCCAGCAGCTTAGCAGGGAACTCCTACGAGCAGTACTTC
j_gene: TRBJ1-5; abundance: .; d_gene: .; v_gene: TRBV7-2; CDR3aa: CASSQSKGQPQHF; CDR3nt: TGTGCCAGCAGCCAATCGAAGGGTCAGCCCCAGCATTTT
j_gene: TRBJ2-7; abundance: few; d_gene: .; v_gene: TRBV6-1; CDR3aa: CASSVDRCLYEQYF; CDR3nt: TGTGCCAGCAGTGTAGACAGGTGTTTATACGAGCAGTACTTC
j_gene: TRBJ1-2; abundance: many; d_gene: .; v_gene: TRBV5-1; CDR3aa: CASKDSNYGYTF; CDR3nt: TGCGCCAGCAAGGACAGCAACTATGGCTACACCTTC
j_gene: TRBJ2-2; abundance: many; d_gene: .; v_gene: TRBV30; CDR3aa: CASTRDGGTGELFF; CDR3nt: TGTGCCTCCACCCGGGACGGAGGGACCGGGGAGCTGTTTTTT
j_gene: TRBJ2-7; abundance: .; d_gene: .; v_gene: TRBV20-1; CDR3aa: CSARVPGSLREQYF; CDR3nt: TGCAGTGCTAGAGTCCCGGGCAGTCTAAGGGAGCAGTACTTC
j_gene: TRBJ1-5; abundance: few; d_gene: .; v_gene: TRBV6-2/TRBV6-3; CDR3aa: CASSEQGWQPQHF; CDR3nt: TGTGCCAGCAGTGAACAGGGTTGGCAGCCCCAGCATTTT
j_gene: TRBJ1-2; abundance: large; d_gene: .; v_gene: TRBV6-1; CDR3aa: CASSARQVPGGYGYTF; CDR3nt: TGTGCCAGCAGTGCTCGACAGGTCCCAGGTGGCTATGGCTACACCTTC
j_gene: TRBJ2-7; abundance: medium-sized; d_gene: .; v_gene: TRBV20-1; CDR3aa: CSARDDRTNHPPDYEQYF; CDR3nt: TGCAGTGCTAGAGATGACAGGACGAACCACCCACCAGACTACGAGCAGTACTTC
j_gene: TRBJ1-5; abundance: many; d_gene: .; v_gene: TRBV7-6; CDR3aa: CASSLQGSDQPQHF; CDR3nt: TGTGCCAGCAGCCTACAGGGTAGCGATCAGCCCCAGCATTTT
j_gene: TRBJ2-1; abundance: many; d_gene: TRBD2; v_gene: TRBV7-3; CDR3aa: CASSSGTSGLGNEQFF; CDR3nt: TGTGCCAGCAGCTCCGGGACTAGCGGCCTGGGGAATGAGCAGTTCTTC
j_gene: TRBJ2-3; abundance: .; d_gene: TRBD2; v_gene: TRBV20-1; CDR3aa: CSARSGGRGDTQYF; CDR3nt: TGCAGTGCTAGGAGCGGGGGAAGAGGAGATACGCAGTATTTT
j_gene: TRBJ2-6; abundance: .; d_gene: .; v_gene: TRBV20-1; CDR3aa: CSATLYGQSGANVLTF; CDR3nt: TGCAGTGCTACCCTCTATGGACAGTCTGGGGCCAACGTCCTGACTTTC